This T cell receptor beta chain stems from a study of long-term antiretroviral therapy in people with HIV. An immunoSEQ assay, version v3.0, was performed at survey level. The protocol was immunoSEQ multiplex PCR, while the TCRdb copy is restricted to in-frame clones and leaves out a portion. Altogether around 32,000 clones are present, 95% to 98% being singletons, with the ten largest covering less than 2.5%. Whole-study results and caveats: Control repertoires displayed wider CDR3 length ranges than the HIV repertoires. Diversity increased after ART yet remained lower than in transplant donor controls.

Each donor provided at least one pre-ART PBMC sample and at least two post-ART PBMC samples. Treatment of all HIV participants took place in the United States. CDR1 is LGHNA, CDR2 YSLEER, per germline. J was trimmed by 0 bases and V by 3 bases; bases with no gene match: 7. This CDR3 is built from 18 residues. This clone has a single count. Antigen: not known. The clonotype comes from a man aged 25 to 40 with HIV. This sample comprised unsorted PBMCs, obtained 7.6 years after starting antiretroviral therapy. The chain joins TRBV4-3 to TRBJ2-2, with 10 bases aligning to TRBD2. CDR3 coding DNA: TGCGCCAGCAGCCACCCCTTAGCGGGGGGCTCGAACACCGGGGAGCTGTTTTTT. Residues: CASSHPLAGGSNTGELFF.